The rows below give T cell receptor beta chains drawn from one sample of a study of T-cell memory formation after mild COVID-19. Via MiXCR, TCRdb re-called the 5' RACE reads, giving one row per CDR3 protein. Here the sample spans some 300,000 distinct CDR3 sequences, approximately 19% being singletons. Sequenced: PBMCs or a T cell subset sorted from them (not recorded which). The receptors originated from a man aged 18 to 29 who had mild COVID-19 (a few samples of this study predate the infection). Cell type and time point are not known. Both conserved end residues are part of each CDR3. D genes are given only for firm matches. Size is omitted from some rows. Given values are once, few, many or a class for expanded clones.

J: TRBJ1-6
D: .
size: .
V: TRBV9
DNA: TGTGCCAGCAGCGTAGTAGAGGTGGGTTCACCCCTCCACTTT
CDR3: CASSVVEVGSPLHF

J: TRBJ2-3
D: TRBD2
size: .
V: TRBV20-1
DNA: TGCAGTGCTAGAGTGGGCGGGGGGGAGACAGATACGCAGTATTTT
CDR3: CSARVGGGETDTQYF

J: TRBJ2-7
D: .
size: few
V: TRBV5-1
DNA: TGCGCCAGCAGCATGGACTTCTACGAGCAGTACTTC
CDR3: CASSMDFYEQYF

J: TRBJ2-4
D: .
size: .
V: TRBV20-1
DNA: TGCAGTGCTAGGCCCTACGGACAGCTAGCCAAAAACATTCAGTACTTC
CDR3: CSARPYGQLAKNIQYF

J: TRBJ1-1
D: .
size: few
V: TRBV12-3/TRBV12-4
DNA: TGTGCCAGCAGTTTAGGGGGCTTTGCTGAAGCTTTCTTT
CDR3: CASSLGGFAEAFF

J: TRBJ1-1
D: .
size: many
V: TRBV6-2/TRBV6-3
DNA: TGTGCCAGCAGTTACAGTGGGAGCGGGCAGACTGAAGCTTTCTTT
CDR3: CASSYSGSGQTEAFF

J: TRBJ1-5
D: .
size: few
V: TRBV11-2
DNA: TGTGCCAGCAGCCCCACCCCCGACGGGCAGCCCCAGCATTTT
CDR3: CASSPTPDGQPQHF

J: TRBJ1-5
D: .
size: .
V: TRBV21-1
DNA: TGTGCCAGCAGCAAAGTGGCGGGAAGCAATCAGCCCCAGCATTTT
CDR3: CASSKVAGSNQPQHF

J: TRBJ2-1
D: .
size: .
V: TRBV12-2
DNA: TGTGCAAGTCGCACCTCACTAGGCCGGGGGCCTTCCTACAATGAGCAGTTCTTC
CDR3: CASRTSLGRGPSYNEQFF

J: TRBJ2-6
D: TRBD2
size: few
V: TRBV7-9
DNA: TGTGCCAGCGGTACTAGCGCTGGGGCCAACGTCCTGACTTTC
CDR3: CASGTSAGANVLTF

J: TRBJ2-3
D: TRBD2
size: few
V: TRBV4-2
DNA: TGTGCCAGCAGCCAAGATCGGCGGGGGGGCCCAGATACGCAGTATTTT
CDR3: CASSQDRRGGPDTQYF